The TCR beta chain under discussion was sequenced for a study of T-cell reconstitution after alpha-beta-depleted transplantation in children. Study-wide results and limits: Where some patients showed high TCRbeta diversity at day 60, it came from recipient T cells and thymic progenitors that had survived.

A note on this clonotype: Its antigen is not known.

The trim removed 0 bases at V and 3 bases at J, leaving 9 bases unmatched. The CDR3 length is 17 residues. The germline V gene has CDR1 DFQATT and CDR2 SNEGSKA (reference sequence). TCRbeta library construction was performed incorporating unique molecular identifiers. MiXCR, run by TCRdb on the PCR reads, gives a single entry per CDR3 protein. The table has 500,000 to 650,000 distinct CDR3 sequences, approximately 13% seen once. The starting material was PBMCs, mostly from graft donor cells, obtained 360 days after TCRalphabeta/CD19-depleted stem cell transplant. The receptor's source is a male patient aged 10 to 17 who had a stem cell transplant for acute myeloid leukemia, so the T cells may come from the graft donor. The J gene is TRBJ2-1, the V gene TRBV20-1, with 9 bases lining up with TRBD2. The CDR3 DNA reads TGCAGTGCTAGAGATTTGTCTAGCGGGAACTTCTACAATGAGCAGTTCTTC. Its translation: CSARDLSSGNFYNEQFF.